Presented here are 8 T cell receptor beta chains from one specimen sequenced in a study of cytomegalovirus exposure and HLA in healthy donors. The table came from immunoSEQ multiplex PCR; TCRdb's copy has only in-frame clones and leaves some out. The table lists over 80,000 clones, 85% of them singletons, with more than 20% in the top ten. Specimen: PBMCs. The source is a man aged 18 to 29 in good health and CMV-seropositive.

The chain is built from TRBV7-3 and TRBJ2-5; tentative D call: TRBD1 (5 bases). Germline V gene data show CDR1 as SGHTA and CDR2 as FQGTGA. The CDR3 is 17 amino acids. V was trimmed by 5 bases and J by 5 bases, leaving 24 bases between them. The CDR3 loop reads CASSPSSKSRVYETQYF. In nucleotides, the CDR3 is TGTGCCAGCAGCCCATCGTCAAAGAGCAGGGTATACGAGACCCAGTACTTC.

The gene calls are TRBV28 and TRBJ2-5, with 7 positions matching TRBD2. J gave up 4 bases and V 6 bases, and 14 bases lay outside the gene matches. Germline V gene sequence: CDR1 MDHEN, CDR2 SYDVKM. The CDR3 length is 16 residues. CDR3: CASSHSDAGVLETQYF. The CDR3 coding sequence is TGTGCCAGCAGCCATAGCGACGCGGGAGTGTTAGAGACCCAGTACTTC.

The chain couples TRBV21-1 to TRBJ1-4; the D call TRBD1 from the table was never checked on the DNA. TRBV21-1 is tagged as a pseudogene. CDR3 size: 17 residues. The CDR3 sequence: CASISSGGDREGGKLFF. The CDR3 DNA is TGTGCCAGCATCTCCTCCGGGGGGGACAGGGAAGGGGGAAAACTGTTTTTT.

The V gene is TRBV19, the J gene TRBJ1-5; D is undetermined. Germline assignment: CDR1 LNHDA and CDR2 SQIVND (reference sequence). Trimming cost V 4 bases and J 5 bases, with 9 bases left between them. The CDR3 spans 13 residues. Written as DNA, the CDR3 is TGTGCCAGTAGTACTCACCCAGATCAGCCCCAGCATTTT. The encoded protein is CASSTHPDQPQHF.

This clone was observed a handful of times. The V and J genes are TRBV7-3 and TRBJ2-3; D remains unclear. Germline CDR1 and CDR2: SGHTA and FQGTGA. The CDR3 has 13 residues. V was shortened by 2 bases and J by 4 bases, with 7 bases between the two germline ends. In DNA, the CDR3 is TGTGCCAGCAGCTTAGAATCGGCAGATACGCAGTATTTT. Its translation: CASSLESADTQYF.

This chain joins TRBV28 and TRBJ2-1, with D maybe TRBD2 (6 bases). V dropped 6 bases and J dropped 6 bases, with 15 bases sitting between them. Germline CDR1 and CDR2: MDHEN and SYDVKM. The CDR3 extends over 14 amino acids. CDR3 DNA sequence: TGTGCCAGCAGAAAACCTCTGGGGGGCAATGAGCAGTTCTTC. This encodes CASRKPLGGNEQFF.

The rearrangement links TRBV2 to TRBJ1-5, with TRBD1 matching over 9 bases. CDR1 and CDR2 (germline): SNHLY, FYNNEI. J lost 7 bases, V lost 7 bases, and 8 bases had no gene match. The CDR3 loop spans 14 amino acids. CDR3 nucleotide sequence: TGTGCCAGCACTCCGACAGGGGGTATACAGCCCCAGCATTTT. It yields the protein CASTPTGGIQPQHF.

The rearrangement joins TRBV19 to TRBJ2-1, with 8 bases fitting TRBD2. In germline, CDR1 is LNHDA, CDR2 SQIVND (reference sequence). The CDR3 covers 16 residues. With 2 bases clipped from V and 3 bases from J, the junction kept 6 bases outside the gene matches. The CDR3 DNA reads TGTGCCAGTAGTATACTGCGGGAGGCCCACTACAATGAGCAGTTCTTC. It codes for CASSILREAHYNEQFF.